These T cell receptor beta chains were read from a single sample in a study of T cells in Graves' hyperthyroidism and ophthalmopathy. Each CDR3 protein is one row after TCRdb ran MiXCR on the multiplex PCR reads. The sample gives hundreds of thousands of distinct CDR3 sequences, approximately 13% of which show up once; 34% is in the top ten. The sequencing input was blood. These receptors came from a woman aged 40 to 50 with Graves' ophthalmopathy. The CDR3 runs from the conserved cysteine through the conserved F or W. The order of the fields is V gene, D gene, clone size, J gene, CDR3 protein, CDR3 DNA. D genes are given only for firm matches. Size values are once, few and many counts, or a class for expanded clones, and some rows have none.

TRBV6-5	.	many	TRBJ2-7	CASSYSGVAYEQYF	TGTGCCAGCAGTTACTCAGGGGTTGCCTACGAGCAGTACTTC
TRBV19	TRBD1	many	TRBJ1-2	CASYKRDSFYGYTF	TGTGCCAGTTACAAGAGGGACAGTTTCTATGGCTACACCTTC
TRBV10-3	.	many	TRBJ2-4	CAISESSGLAKNIQYF	TGTGCCATCAGTGAGTCCAGCGGTCTAGCCAAAAACATTCAGTACTTC
TRBV11-2	TRBD2	many	TRBJ2-5	CASSTRVGLAGGQETQYF	TGTGCCAGCAGCACCCGAGTGGGCCTAGCGGGGGGTCAAGAGACCCAGTACTTC
TRBV7-9	.	many	TRBJ1-2	CASSFWRGGYTF	TGTGCCAGCAGCTTTTGGCGAGGAGGCTACACCTTC
TRBV10-3	TRBD2	few	TRBJ2-1	CAIRETSGGDEQFF	TGTGCCATCCGGGAGACTAGCGGGGGCGATGAGCAGTTCTTC
TRBV20-1	.	.	TRBJ1-2	CSAGGGRGGYTF	TGCAGTGCAGGGGGGGGGCGGGGTGGCTACACCTTC
TRBV7-8	TRBD2	many	TRBJ2-1	CASSSTRRGGYNEQFF	TGTGCCAGCAGCTCCACCAGGCGGGGGGGGTACAATGAGCAGTTCTTC
TRBV20-1	TRBD1	many	TRBJ1-4	CSASSSGTANEKLFF	TGCAGTGCTAGTTCGTCCGGGACAGCAAATGAAAAACTGTTTTTT
TRBV20-1	.	many	TRBJ1-2	CSARGSTGLGGYTF	TGCAGTGCTAGGGGCTCCACAGGGCTAGGAGGCTACACCTTC
TRBV20-1	.	many	TRBJ2-1	CSARDRRSSYNEQFF	TGCAGTGCTAGAGACAGGAGAAGCTCCTACAATGAGCAGTTCTTC
TRBV7-8	.	many	TRBJ2-7	CASSFYNRQYF	TGTGCCAGCAGCTTTTACAATAGGCAGTACTTC
TRBV29-1	TRBD1	many	TRBJ2-3	CSVSTGGTTDTQYF	TGCAGCGTATCGACAGGGGGAACCACAGATACGCAGTATTTT
TRBV30	.	few	TRBJ2-7	CAWSDTITEQYF	TGTGCCTGGAGCGACACCATAACTGAGCAGTACTTC
TRBV7-6	.	few	TRBJ2-6	CASSLEGSGLRGANVLTF	TGTGCCAGCAGCTTAGAGGGTTCAGGGTTGCGCGGGGCCAACGTCCTGACTTTC
TRBV15	.	many	TRBJ2-5	CATSRGRGRGEETQYF	TGTGCCACCAGCAGAGGCCGGGGCAGGGGGGAAGAGACCCAGTACTTC
TRBV15	.	.	TRBJ2-3	CATSPQREDTQYF	TGTGCCACCAGCCCCCAGCGAGAAGATACGCAGTATTTT
TRBV12-3/TRBV12-4	.	many	TRBJ1-6	CASSLFDSPLHF	TGTGCCAGCAGTTTATTCGATTCACCCCTCCACTTT
TRBV7-9	.	.	TRBJ1-5	CASSLEASQPQHF	TGTGCCAGCAGCTTGGAGGCTTCTCAGCCCCAGCATTTT
TRBV12-3/TRBV12-4	.	many	TRBJ2-7	CASSFGRADSYEQYF	TGTGCCAGCAGTTTCGGCAGGGCTGACTCCTACGAGCAGTACTTC
TRBV14	.	.	TRBJ1-1	CASSQDIGRTTEAFF	TGTGCCAGCAGCCAAGATATCGGGCGGACCACTGAAGCTTTCTTT
TRBV10-2	TRBD2	.	TRBJ2-3	CASSGPPSGARTDTQYF	TGCGCCAGCAGTGGCCCCCCTAGCGGGGCGCGCACAGATACGCAGTATTTT
TRBV28	.	many	TRBJ2-2	CASSLSTRGTGELFF	TGTGCCAGCAGTTTATCGACCCGGGGGACCGGGGAGCTGTTTTTT
TRBV20-1	TRBD2	many	TRBJ2-1	CSAEVAGGRNEQFF	TGCAGTGCTGAGGTAGCGGGGGGTAGGAATGAGCAGTTCTTC
TRBV4-1	.	.	TRBJ2-2	CASSQEPLLVRITGELFF	TGCGCCAGCAGCCAAGAGCCACTGCTAGTACGGATTACCGGGGAGCTGTTTTTT
TRBV2	.	many	TRBJ1-5	CASSDYRKDQPQHF	TGTGCCAGCAGTGACTACAGGAAGGACCAGCCCCAGCATTTT
TRBV6-1	.	many	TRBJ1-5	CASRAASNQPQHF	TGTGCCAGCAGGGCGGCTAGCAATCAGCCCCAGCATTTT
TRBV2	.	few	TRBJ1-3	CASRPNPSGNTIYF	TGTGCCAGCCGGCCCAACCCCTCTGGAAACACCATATATTTT
TRBV12-3/TRBV12-4	.	once	TRBJ2-5	CASSLSPGGRKETQYF	TGTGCCAGCAGTTTATCCCCAGGGGGGCGGAAAGAGACCCAGTACTTC
TRBV20-1	TRBD1	.	TRBJ1-3	CSARDAGTGRGNTIYF	TGCAGTGCTAGAGACGCCGGGACAGGGAGAGGAAACACCATATATTTT
TRBV6-1	TRBD1	once	TRBJ1-5	CASRRGGEGAYSNQPQHF	TGTGCCAGCAGACGAGGGGGGGAGGGGGCCTATAGCAATCAGCCCCAGCATTTT
TRBV7-2	.	few	TRBJ2-7	CAGSLAWSFEQYF	TGTGCCGGCAGCTTAGCGTGGAGTTTCGAGCAGTACTTC
TRBV6-1	TRBD2	many	TRBJ2-1	CASSELAGKQFF	TGTGCCAGCAGTGAACTAGCGGGAAAGCAGTTCTTC
TRBV7-9	TRBD2	many	TRBJ2-1	CASSSPAGWSYNEQFF	TGTGCCAGCAGCTCACCAGCGGGATGGTCCTACAATGAGCAGTTCTTC
TRBV11-2	.	.	TRBJ1-3	CASRPIPGKSGNTIYF	TGTGCCAGCAGACCGATACCGGGCAAATCTGGAAACACCATATATTTT
TRBV6-1	TRBD1	many	TRBJ1-1	CASSDWDRREAFF	TGTGCCAGCAGTGACTGGGACAGACGAGAAGCTTTCTTT
TRBV24-1	TRBD1	many	TRBJ1-2	CATSDRDRDGYTF	TGTGCCACCAGTGACCGGGACAGGGATGGCTACACCTTC
TRBV27	.	.	TRBJ2-7	CASSLIPGGVNEQYF	TGTGCCAGCAGTTTAATACCCGGGGGAGTTAACGAGCAGTACTTC
TRBV24-1	.	many	TRBJ2-3	CATQGFGGDTQYF	TGTGCCACGCAGGGGTTCGGTGGAGATACGCAGTATTTT
TRBV20-1	.	many	TRBJ1-4	CSARGVGGEKLFF	TGCAGTGCTAGAGGGGTCGGTGGTGAAAAACTGTTTTTT
TRBV12-3/TRBV12-4	.	.	TRBJ2-4	CASGSVDVAKNIQYF	TGTGCCAGCGGTTCTGTGGACGTGGCCAAAAACATTCAGTACTTC
TRBV6-1	.	many	TRBJ1-2	CASSYSQTYGYTF	TGTGCCAGCAGTTATTCCCAGACCTATGGCTACACCTTC
TRBV5-1	TRBD1	many	TRBJ1-2	CASRNGQGGDYGYTF	TGCGCCAGCAGGAACGGACAGGGGGGCGACTATGGCTACACCTTC
TRBV12-3/TRBV12-4	TRBD1	many	TRBJ2-7	CASSNHRGLNYEQYF	TGTGCCAGCAGTAACCACAGGGGGCTTAACTACGAGCAGTACTTC
TRBV28	.	many	TRBJ1-5	CASSFSVNQPQHF	TGTGCCAGCAGTTTCTCAGTGAATCAGCCCCAGCATTTT